A single sample gave rise to the 18 T cell receptor beta chains below, sequenced in a study of T cell repertoires in cytomegalovirus infection. MiXCR, applied by TCRdb to the reads, yields one record per CDR3 protein. The sample comprises 800,000 to 950,000 distinct CDR3 sequences, 32% of which are singletons, and around 12% rests with the top ten. These TCRs are of unknown antigen specificity. The source material was cultured CD8+ T cells from PBMCs, sampled from culture after CMV antigen stimulation. The receptors here all came from a human donor in good health (CMV status not recorded). Some clones in this sample may be carry-over from other donors' samples.

This clonotype was found many times. The DNA of the CDR3 is TGTGCCAGCAGCCCCGGAATTAACACTGAAGCTTTCTTT. Translating gives CASSPGINTEAFF. The rearrangement joins TRBV7-6 to TRBJ1-1; D ambiguous. Per the germline V gene, CDR1 is SGHVS and CDR2 is FNYEAQ. The V end was cut by 5 bases, the J end by 2 bases, with 9 bases between. The CDR3 has 13 amino acids.

The CDR3 region is CASSFVGSDGYTF. The CDR3 DNA sequence: TGTGCCAGCAGTTTTGTGGGGTCCGATGGCTACACCTTC. The V gene is TRBV27, the J gene TRBJ1-2; no reliable D call. With 3 bases removed from V and 6 bases from J, the gap between germline ends came to 11 bases. This CDR3 spans 13 amino acids. CDR1 is MNHEY and CDR2 is SMNVEV in the germline V gene (reference sequence).

The chain uses TRBV4-1 and TRBJ2-2, with D perhaps matching TRBD1 (6 bases). Germline lookup yields CDR1 MGHRA and CDR2 YSYEKL. The CDR3 runs 13 residues. The germline V and J ends were trimmed by 6 bases and 4 bases, with 9 bases remaining between them. In DNA form, the CDR3 reads TGCGCCAGCAGATGGACAGCCACCGGGGAGCTGTTTTTT. Translated, it gives CASRWTATGELFF.

The chain recombines TRBV2 with TRBJ1-1; D uncertain. Germline V gene data show CDR1 as SNHLY and CDR2 as FYNNEI. The CDR3 spans 13 residues. V lost 6 bases to trimming and J lost 4 bases, with 12 bases between them. This CDR3 reads CASSAQRGTEAFF. CDR3 DNA sequence: TGTGCCAGCAGCGCTCAGCGGGGCACTGAAGCTTTCTTT.

A few counts support this clonotype. The rearrangement joins TRBV7-9 to TRBJ1-5; 7 bases line up with TRBD1. The CDR3 totals 15 residues. The V gene end was trimmed by 5 bases and the J gene end by 7 bases; junction bases not matched to a gene: 11. CDR1 is SEHNR, CDR2 FQNEAQ, per germline (reference sequence). CDR3 residues: CASSQGGVGRQPQHF. The CDR3 DNA sequence: TGTGCCAGCAGCCAAGGGGGCGTAGGTCGCCAGCCCCAGCATTTT.

The J gene is TRBJ2-5, the V gene TRBV15; D unclear. The V gene lost 5 bases and the J gene lost 13 bases, with 14 bases spanning the gap. The CDR3 length is 11 residues. From germline, CDR1 is LNHNV and CDR2 YYDKDF (reference sequence). The CDR3 DNA sequence: TGTGCCACCAGCGACTCCTACACAGCGTACTTC. As protein: CATSDSYTAYF.

This sequence joins TRBV6-2 or TRBV6-3 and TRBJ1-1, with D hard to call. V was trimmed by 7 bases and J by 0 bases, leaving 12 bases between them. The CDR3 is 14 residues long. Germline V gene data show CDR1 as MNHEY and CDR2 as SVGEGT. CDR3: CASKEQPLNTEAFF. The DNA of the CDR3 is TGTGCCAGCAAGGAACAGCCCTTGAACACTGAAGCTTTCTTT.

The chain links TRBV27 to TRBJ2-5; weak D call: TRBD1 (5 bases). The CDR3 contains 13 residues. Germline lookup yields CDR1 MNHEY and CDR2 SMNVEV (reference sequence). Trimming pared 0 bases from V and 6 bases from J, leaving 8 bases between. CDR3 amino acids: CASSLSRVKTQYF. The CDR3 DNA reads TGTGCCAGCAGTTTATCCAGGGTAAAGACCCAGTACTTC.

This clonotype was seen only a few times. The chain combines TRBV20-1 with TRBJ1-2, with D tentatively TRBD1 (5 bases). The V end lost 3 bases, the J end lost 0 bases, and 14 bases lay between the germline ends. This CDR3 has 15 amino acids. Germline loops: CDR1 DFQATT, CDR2 SNEGSKA (reference sequence). As DNA, the CDR3 is TGCAGTGCTAGCCCGAGACAGTCGCCTAACTATGGCTACACCTTC. Protein product: CSASPRQSPNYGYTF.

This sequence joins TRBV29-1 and TRBJ2-2; D is unresolved. V lost 4 bases to trimming and J lost 3 bases, with 3 bases between them. The CDR3 spans 11 residues. Germline-derived CDR1 and CDR2 are SQVTM and ANQGSEA. CDR3 DNA sequence: TGCAGCGTTGCCTACACCGGGGAGCTGTTTTTT. Its protein product is CSVAYTGELFF.

Points on this clonotype: One end of the junction varies from germline; a read error may be responsible. This sequence joins TRBV19 and TRBJ2-5; D is possibly TRBD1 (6 bases). Germline assignment: CDR1 LNHDA and CDR2 SQIVND (reference sequence). The CDR3 is 13 residues long. CDR3: CASSIPGQVTQYF. The CDR3 DNA is TGTGCCAGTAGTATTCCGGGACAAGTGACCCAGTACTTC.

This clonotype was detected a few times. The genes are TRBV27 and TRBJ1-1, with D perhaps matching TRBD1 (6 bases). This CDR3 contains 12 residues. Germline CDR1 is MNHEY and CDR2 is SMNVEV (reference sequence). V lost 6 bases and J 14 bases, leaving 19 bases between the germline ends. CDR3 in DNA: TGTGCCAGCAGCCCACTGTGGGACAAGTTATTCTTT. This sequence encodes CASSPLWDKLFF.

As regards this clonotype: The junction departs from the called germline gene at one end, perhaps through a read error. The chain has TRBV7-7 and TRBJ2-6, with no clear D. The CDR3 has 16 residues. Per germline, CDR1 SSHAT and CDR2 FNYEAQ (reference sequence). This CDR3 is CASSFGPRSGANVLTF. CDR3 sequence (DNA): TGTGCTAGCAGCTTCGGGCCCCGTTCCGGGGCCAACGTCCTGACTTTC.

The V and J genes are TRBV25-1 and TRBJ1-1, with D perhaps TRBD1 (5 bases). Trimming took 5 bases from V and 6 from J, leaving 16 bases between them. This CDR3 spans 14 amino acids. Germline CDR1 reads MGHDK; CDR2 reads SYGVNS. CDR3 sequence: CASSLWGGYSEAFF. The CDR3 nucleotides are TGTGCCAGCAGTCTTTGGGGGGGTTATTCTGAAGCTTTCTTT. The entire variable domain, with the rest obtained from reference TRBV25-1 and TRBJ1-1, is as follows: EADIYQTPRYLVIGTGKKITLECSQTMGHDKMYWYQQDPGMELHLIHYSYGVNSTEKGDLSSESTVSRIRTEHFPLTLESARPSHTSQYLCASSLWGGYSEAFFGQGTRLTVV.

This clonotype occurred many times. The J gene is TRBJ1-2, the V gene TRBV7-9; the D is unclear. This CDR3 is built from 17 residues. Germline V CDR1 and CDR2: SEHNR, FQNEAQ (reference sequence). The V end lost 4 bases, the J end lost 3 bases, and 21 bases lay between the germline ends. CDR3 protein: CASSSRTSGELDYGYTF. For the CDR3, the DNA is TGTGCCAGCAGCTCCCGGACCAGCGGGGAACTCGACTATGGCTACACCTTC.

The CDR3 DNA reads as TGTGCCACCAGCCAATGGACAGGGGATGGGCAGCCCCAGCATTTT. Translated, it gives CATSQWTGDGQPQHF. V usage is TRBV15 and J usage is TRBJ1-5, with 9 bases lining up with TRBD1. J gave up 7 bases and V 5 bases, and 9 bases lay outside the gene matches. This CDR3 region has 15 residues. The germline CDR1 and CDR2 sequences are LNHNV and YYDKDF (reference sequence). Using reference TRBV15 and TRBJ1-5 for the parts outside the CDR3, the full variable domain is DAMVIQNPRYQVTQFGKPVTLSCSQTLNHNVMYWYQQKSSQAPKLLFHYYDKDFNNEADTPDNFQSRRPNTSFCFLDIRSPGLGDTAMYLCATSQWTGDGQPQHFGDGTRLSIL.

The V call is TRBV4-1, the J call TRBJ2-7; D gene ambiguous. This CDR3 region has 14 residues. With 2 bases removed from V and 0 bases from J, the gap between germline ends came to 8 bases. The V gene's germline CDR1 is MGHRA and CDR2 YSYEKL. The CDR3 coding sequence is TGCGCCAGCAGCCAAAGGCATCCCTCCTACGAGCAGTACGTC. As protein: CASSQRHPSYEQYV.

The V and J genes are TRBV12-3 or TRBV12-4 and TRBJ1-4, with D unresolved. The ends were cut back, 4 bases at V and 5 bases at J, with 17 bases in the middle. This CDR3 has 16 residues. CDR3 residues: CASSSPSRTGNEKLFF. CDR3 coding DNA: TGTGCCAGCAGTTCCCCTAGTAGGACTGGAAATGAAAAACTGTTTTTT.